The 23 T cell receptor beta chains below all came from one sample that was sequenced in a study of blood T cells in healthy people across ages (dated by TCRdb to between 2014 and 2016). The method was 5' RACE. Reads for this sample came from an Illumina HiSeq 2500. A second PCR of about 6 to 12 cycles was performed with a sample-barcoded 5' primer and a J-beta primer mix. The public sequencing data were trimmed at Q25 with fastp and processed into clonotypes with MiXCR by TCRdb, which kept only in-frame beta chains. Each record represents a unique CDR3 protein, reported with the most common genes and DNA among its rows. Recorded for this sample are about 1,400,000 distinct CDR3 sequences; 40% to 50% of them occurred a single time. The ten biggest clones cover approximately 7.9% of the sample. Material for sequencing was blood. Every receptor here comes from a woman aged 18-29 years in good health.

This clonotype has just a few counts. V is TRBV20-1 and J is TRBJ1-2; D is perhaps TRBD1 (5 bases). V lost 5 bases, J lost 2 bases, and 9 bases lay in between. The germline V gene has CDR1 DFQATT and CDR2 SNEGSKA (reference sequence). The CDR3 is 12 amino acids. CDR3 sequence: CSAWGLNYGYTF. CDR3 nucleotides: TGCAGTGCTTGGGGCCTAAACTATGGCTACACCTTC.

The table lists this clonotype with a few counts. The chain carries TRBV4-1 and TRBJ2-7; D is uncertain. The germline V and J ends were trimmed by 0 bases and 0 bases, with 9 bases remaining between them. Germline V gene lookup returns CDR1 MGHRA and CDR2 YSYEKL. The CDR3 consists of 15 residues. The CDR3 region has the DNA TGCGCCAGCAGCCAAGAAAGTCAGAGCTCCTACGAGCAGTACTTC. Protein sequence: CASSQESQSSYEQYF.

V is TRBV7-9 and J is TRBJ2-1, with no clear D. Per germline, CDR1 SEHNR and CDR2 FQNEAQ (reference sequence). The CDR3 totals 16 residues. V was shortened by 5 bases and J by 0 bases, with 14 bases between the two germline ends. The CDR3 DNA sequence: TGTGCCAGCAGCCCCCGTGGCCTGGGCTCCTACAATGAGCAGTTCTTC. Translated, it gives CASSPRGLGSYNEQFF. The whole variable domain, remainder taken from reference TRBV7-9 and TRBJ2-1, is DTGVSQNPRHKITKRGQNVTFRCDPISEHNRLYWYRQTLGQGPEFLTYFQNEAQLEKSRLLSDRFSAERPKGSFSTLEIQRTEQGDSAMYLCASSPRGLGSYNEQFFGPGTRLTVL.

The chain joins TRBV9 to TRBJ1-1, with D uncertain. The CDR3 contains 11 residues. Trimming took off 9 bases at V and 2 bases at J, with 8 bases between the two ends. Germline-derived CDR1 and CDR2 are SGDLS and YYNGEE. The CDR3: CATPPNTEAFF. In DNA, the CDR3 is TGTGCCACCCCACCAAACACTGAAGCTTTCTTT.

A word on this clonotype: It may be a read error: a sequence one base away is much more abundant. The J gene is TRBJ1-1, the V gene TRBV2; D is unclear. Germline CDR1 SNHLY, CDR2 FYNNEI. The CDR3 is 11 amino acids. The CDR3 DNA reads as TGTGCCAGCAGGGGGAACAGTGAAGCTTTCTTT. Translation gives CASRGNSEAFF.

This clonotype was seen a few times. The V call is TRBV11-2, the J call TRBJ2-5; 7 nucleotides match TRBD2. The J call could be wrong; TRBJ2-7 is a better fit for the DNA end. This CDR3 is 13 amino acids long. CDR1 and CDR2 (germline): SGHAT, FQNNGV. CDR3 bases: TGTGCCAGCAGCCCGACTAGCAGGCACGAGCAGTACTTC. Its protein product is CASSPTSRHEQYF.

The J gene is TRBJ2-7, the V gene TRBV20-1; D remains ambiguous. The CDR3 spans 11 residues. Deletions cut 5 bases from V and 9 bases from J, with 14 bases between. Germline V CDR1 and CDR2: DFQATT, SNEGSKA (reference sequence). CDR3 protein: CSAATDPRQYF. DNA of the CDR3: TGCAGTGCTGCCACAGACCCCCGGCAGTACTTC.

This chain joins TRBV28 and TRBJ2-5; TRBD1 agrees at 12 bases. With 8 bases clipped from V and 11 bases from J, the junction kept 21 bases outside the gene matches. The CDR3 is made up of 17 amino acids. CDR1 and CDR2 from the germline V gene are MDHEN and SYDVKM. CDR3 residues: CASGRRDRGLGYERQYF. The CDR3 coding sequence is TGTGCCAGCGGAAGAAGGGACAGGGGGCTGGGGTACGAGCGGCAGTACTTC.

The V call is TRBV6-1, the J call TRBJ2-5, with 14 bases that match TRBD2. The CDR3 is 15 residues long. Losses at the gene ends were 6 bases for V and 4 bases for J; bases not matched to a gene: 4. The germline gives CDR1 MNHNS, CDR2 SASEGT. The CDR3 loop reads CASSKGTSGGETQYF. In DNA form, the CDR3 reads TGTGCCAGCAGCAAAGGGACTAGCGGGGGAGAGACCCAGTACTTC.

This clonotype was seen only a few times. V gene TRBV6-1 combines with J gene TRBJ2-1; D gene unclear. V gave up 6 bases and J gave up 4 bases, with 13 bases separating them. Germline-derived CDR1 and CDR2 are MNHNS and SASEGT. CDR3 length equals 14 residues. The CDR3 DNA sequence: TGTGCCAGCAGCATCCCCGACACGTACAATGAGCAGTTCTTC. This encodes CASSIPDTYNEQFF.

This chain links TRBV6-1 with TRBJ2-7; 11 positions agree with TRBD2. With V trimmed by 4 bases and J by 6 bases, 2 bases remained unmatched. Germline V lookup: CDR1 MNHNS, CDR2 SASEGT. The CDR3 extends over 13 amino acids. Here the CDR3 DNA reads TGTGCCAGCAGTGGACTAGCGGGGTGCGAGCAGTACTTC. Translated: CASSGLAGCEQYF.

The chain recombines TRBV6-5 with TRBJ2-4; no clear D gene. Judging by the DNA end, TRBJ2-7 fits better; the J call may be wrong. The CDR3 covers 10 residues. CDR1 and CDR2 (germline): MNHEY, SVGAGI. The CDR3 protein is CASKGYEQYF. CDR3 nucleotides: TGTGCCAGTAAGGGCTACGAGCAGTACTTC.

In DNA, the CDR3 is TGTGCCAGCAGCGTAGGGGGACAGGGCTCTAACTATGGCTACACCTTC. Translation gives CASSVGGQGSNYGYTF. The V and J genes are TRBV9 and TRBJ1-2; 9 bases are shared with TRBD1. The length of the CDR3 is 16 residues. Germline V lookup: CDR1 SGDLS, CDR2 YYNGEE. With V trimmed by 0 bases and J by 0 bases, 3 bases remained unmatched. Full variable domain (outside the CDR3, taken from reference TRBV9 and TRBJ1-2): DSGVTQTPKHLITATGQRVTLRCSPRSGDLSVYWYQQSLDQGLQFLIQYYNGEERAKGNILERFSAQQFPDLHSELNLSSLELGDSALYFCASSVGGQGSNYGYTFGSGTRLTVV.

This clonotype was recorded a few times. This sequence joins TRBV14 and TRBJ2-7; a possible D gene is TRBD2 (5 bases). This CDR3 region has 14 residues. Germline V gene sequence: CDR1 SGHDN, CDR2 FVKESK. With 1 base removed from V and 6 bases from J, the gap between germline ends came to 13 bases. CDR3 amino acids: CASSQGTGSVEQYF. In DNA, the CDR3 is TGTGCCAGCAGCCAAGGGACTGGGTCGGTCGAGCAGTACTTC.

As regards this clonotype: This could be a read error, since a much larger clone is one nucleotide away. DNA of the CDR3: TGTGCCAGCAGTGAACAGCCGAACACTGAAGCTTTCTTT. Translating it yields CASSEQPNTEAFF. V is TRBV2 and J is TRBJ1-1; D not resolved. V lost 2 bases, J lost 1 base, and 5 bases lay in between. Germline lookup yields CDR1 SNHLY and CDR2 FYNNEI. This CDR3 has 13 amino acids.

This clonotype was detected only a few times. The chain recombines TRBV6-6 with TRBJ2-1; D remains ambiguous. Germline CDR1 MNHNY, CDR2 SVGAGI (reference sequence). This CDR3 contains 14 residues. V lost 2 bases and J 8 bases, leaving 13 bases between the germline ends. The CDR3 reads CASSYQTQRHEQFF. Written as DNA, the CDR3 is TGTGCCAGCAGTTACCAGACTCAGAGGCATGAGCAGTTCTTC.

The table lists this clonotype with a few counts. This rearrangement joins TRBV7-8 to TRBJ2-1; perhaps D is TRBD1 or TRBD2 (5 bases each). V lost 4 bases, J lost 6 bases, and 19 bases lay in between. Germline CDR1 is SGHVS and CDR2 is FQNEAQ. This CDR3 region has 16 residues. CDR3 protein: CASSSGDLISLNEQFF. The CDR3 DNA follows: TGTGCCAGCAGCTCCGGGGACCTGATTTCCCTCAATGAGCAGTTCTTC.

This clonotype was picked up a small number of times. The rearrangement joins TRBV6-5 to TRBJ1-5; a weak D match, TRBD1 (5 bases). The V end was cut by 5 bases, the J end by 4 bases, with 15 bases between. CDR3 length equals 15 residues. Germline V CDR1 and CDR2: MNHEY, SVGAGI. CDR3 loop: CASSPMGGSNQPQHF. The CDR3 nucleotides read TGTGCCAGCAGTCCGATGGGGGGATCAAATCAGCCCCAGCATTTT.

V is TRBV20-1 and J is TRBJ2-3; the match to TRBD2 covers 16 bases. The CDR3 sequence is 19 residues long. The germline CDR1 and CDR2 sequences are DFQATT and SNEGSKA (reference sequence). V shed 5 bases, J shed 0 bases, and the junction held 11 bases outside the gene matches. The CDR3 spells CSARPGLAGGDSSTDTQYF. The CDR3 DNA sequence: TGCAGTGCTCGGCCGGGACTAGCGGGAGGGGACTCTAGCACAGATACGCAGTATTTT.

Only a few counts were recorded for this clonotype. The chain uses TRBV20-1 and TRBJ2-5; D may be TRBD2 (5 bases). Germline CDR1 reads DFQATT; CDR2 reads SNEGSKA (reference sequence). The ends were cut back, 6 bases at V and 2 bases at J, with 10 bases in the middle. The length of the CDR3 is 12 residues. The CDR3 sequence is CSAADWQETQYF. The CDR3 nucleotides are TGCAGTGCCGCGGACTGGCAAGAGACCCAGTACTTC.

The chain combines TRBV14 with TRBJ1-1, with D tentatively TRBD1 (5 bases). Germline-derived CDR1 and CDR2 are SGHDN and FVKESK. V lost 4 bases, J lost 8 bases, and 17 bases lay in between. The CDR3 has 14 amino acids. CDR3 residues: CASSPSGTAREAFF. DNA for the CDR3: TGTGCCAGCAGCCCCTCCGGGACGGCTAGAGAAGCTTTCTTT.

This sequence joins TRBV15 and TRBJ1-5; perhaps TRBD1 as D (5 bases). Germline CDR1 reads LNHNV; CDR2 reads YYDKDF (reference sequence). V shed 5 bases and J shed 2 bases, with 16 bases lying between them. This CDR3 region has 16 residues. Written as DNA, the CDR3 is TGTGCCACCAGCCAGGGAATAGACAGAGGCAATCAGCCCCAGCATTTT. Translation gives CATSQGIDRGNQPQHF.

In its sample, this clonotype was seen a few times. The gene calls are TRBV7-9 and TRBJ2-3; tentative D call: TRBD2 (5 bases). CDR1 SEHNR and CDR2 FQNEAQ come from the germline V gene (reference sequence). The CDR3 consists of 12 residues. The V end lost 10 bases, the J end lost 4 bases, and 12 bases lay between the germline ends. The CDR3 DNA sequence: TGTGCCATCGACTACCAGGCAGATACGCAGTATTTT. This codes for CAIDYQADTQYF.